Shown below are 29 T cell receptor beta chains from a single sample sequenced in a study of radiotherapy plus CTLA-4 blockade in lung cancer. Libraries were prepared by immunoSEQ multiplex PCR; TCRdb keeps only in-frame clonotypes and omits some of them. Of approximately 100,000 clones in the sample, more than 75% were seen once. The specimen comprised peripheral blood, sampled from a patient treated with radiotherapy plus ipilimumab. The receptors stem from a human donor with non-small cell lung cancer who had a partial response to radiotherapy plus ipilimumab.

This chain joins TRBV10-1 and TRBJ1-1, with TRBD1 identical over 12 bases. Germline V lookup: CDR1 WNHNN, CDR2 SYGVQD (reference sequence). The trim removed 3 bases at V and 3 bases at J, leaving 14 bases unmatched. CDR3 length: 19 amino acids. Written as DNA, the CDR3 is TGCGCCAGCAGTGAAACGGTTCGGGACAGGGGGCGTAGTTACACTGAAGCTTTCTTT. This codes for CASSETVRDRGRSYTEAFF.

The V gene is TRBV29-1, the J gene TRBJ2-5; D remains unclear. Germline V CDR1 and CDR2: SQVTM, ANQGSEA. Trimming stripped 6 bases from V and 0 bases from J, with 11 bases between. This CDR3 is built from 13 residues. DNA for the CDR3: TGCAGCGTCGCTGGAACTAACCAAGAGACCCAGTACTTC. It specifies CSVAGTNQETQYF.

J is TRBJ1-2 and V is TRBV28; tentatively, D is TRBD1 (5 bases). V lost 5 bases and J 3 bases, leaving 13 bases between the germline ends. The length of the CDR3 is 14 residues. The V gene's germline CDR1 is MDHEN and CDR2 SYDVKM. The CDR3 here is CASSLDGGDYGYTF. The CDR3, as DNA: TGTGCCAGCAGTCTAGACGGGGGAGACTATGGCTACACCTTC.

Comments on this clone: This sample includes further DNA sequences coding for the same CDR3. The chain has TRBV6-5 and TRBJ2-7; 10 positions agree with TRBD1. With 5 bases clipped from V and 4 bases from J, the junction kept 5 bases outside the gene matches. CDR1 MNHEY and CDR2 SVGAGI come from the germline V gene. The CDR3 is 14 residues long. CDR3 amino acids: CASSPRDRGYEQYF. CDR3 in DNA: TGTGCCAGCAGTCCCCGGGACAGGGGATACGAGCAGTACTTC.

This clone was picked up one time. The rearrangement uses TRBV9 and TRBJ2-1; TRBD1 is a possible D gene (6 bases). V was trimmed by 3 bases and J by 0 bases, leaving 10 bases between them. CDR1 and CDR2 from the germline V gene are SGDLS and YYNGEE. The CDR3 contains 15 residues. The CDR3 DNA follows: TGTGCCAGCAGCGCCAGGGGTAGCTCCTACAATGAGCAGTTCTTC. The encoded protein is CASSARGSSYNEQFF. The full variable domain, its missing parts supplied by reference TRBV9 and TRBJ2-1, is DSGVTQTPKHLITATGQRVTLRCSPRSGDLSVYWYQQSLDQGLQFLIQYYNGEERAKGNILERFSAQQFPDLHSELNLSSLELGDSALYFCASSARGSSYNEQFFGPGTRLTVL.

In regard to this clone: Distinct nucleotide sequences in the sample also encode this CDR3. This rearrangement joins TRBV19 to TRBJ1-4, with 8 bases matching TRBD1. The CDR3 runs 15 residues. J lost 6 bases, V lost 5 bases, and 8 bases had no gene match. Germline V gene sequence: CDR1 LNHDA, CDR2 SQIVND (reference sequence). CDR3 bases: TGTGCCAGTAGTCCCCCCGGACAGGGCTATGAAAAACTGTTTTTT. Translating it yields CASSPPGQGYEKLFF.

V is TRBV2 and J is TRBJ2-7, with D perhaps TRBD2 (6 bases). The length of the CDR3 is 14 residues. Germline CDR1 SNHLY, CDR2 FYNNEI. V was clipped by 6 bases and J by 2 bases, with 14 bases between them. The CDR3 loop reads CASSLGTPTYEQYF. The CDR3 nucleotides read TGTGCCAGCAGCCTCGGGACTCCGACCTACGAGCAGTACTTC.

The V gene is TRBV28, the J gene TRBJ1-2; no definite D call. This CDR3 has 15 residues. Germline CDR1 reads MDHEN; CDR2 reads SYDVKM. V lost 5 bases and J 0 bases, leaving 13 bases between the germline ends. The CDR3: CASSPIQFTNYGYTF. CDR3 DNA sequence: TGTGCCAGCAGTCCAATACAGTTCACTAACTATGGCTACACCTTC.

This clone occurred a few times. The chain couples TRBV27 to TRBJ2-7, with D perhaps matching TRBD2 (7 bases). The CDR3 contains 14 residues. The germline gives CDR1 MNHEY, CDR2 SMNVEV (reference sequence). Deletions cut 6 bases from V and 9 bases from J, with 21 bases between. CDR3 region: CASRLGGATGVQYF. The CDR3 bases are TGTGCCAGCAGGTTAGGGGGGGCAACTGGGGTGCAGTACTTC.

This clone was detected once. The chain uses TRBV5-4 and TRBJ2-3; tentative D call: TRBD1 (5 bases). Trimming took 2 bases from V and 6 from J, leaving 7 bases between them. The CDR3 consists of 12 residues. Germline V gives CDR1 SGHNT, CDR2 YYREEE (reference sequence). DNA for the CDR3: TGTGCCAGCAGCTTCAACAGGGATACGCAGTATTTT. It translates to CASSFNRDTQYF.

The genes are TRBV2 and TRBJ2-1; 11 bases align to TRBD2. This CDR3 region has 14 residues. Germline V CDR1 and CDR2: SNHLY, FYNNEI. With V trimmed by 5 bases and J by 7 bases, 4 bases remained unmatched. The CDR3 nucleotides are TGTGCCAGCAGTCCGGGACTAGCGGATAATGAGCAGTTCTTC. This codes for CASSPGLADNEQFF.

The chain couples TRBV6-5 to TRBJ2-7, with TRBD1 as a possible D gene (6 bases). The V gene lost 5 bases and the J gene lost 2 bases, with 16 bases spanning the gap. Germline CDR1 reads MNHEY; CDR2 reads SVGAGI. The CDR3 has 15 residues. CDR3 coding DNA: TGTGCCAGCAGTCCCCCAGGGGCCACTACCTACGAGCAGTACTTC. This codes for CASSPPGATTYEQYF.

The J gene is TRBJ1-1, the V gene TRBV5-1; the D is unclear. CDR3 length: 15 residues. The V end lost 3 bases, the J end lost 1 base, and 13 bases lay between the germline ends. Germline V gene data show CDR1 as SGHRS and CDR2 as YFSETQ. CDR3 DNA sequence: TGCGCCAGCAGCTCCCCCGGACGGGGGAACACTGAAGCTTTCTTT. It is translated as CASSSPGRGNTEAFF.

This clone was picked up one time. V and J are TRBV5-1 and TRBJ2-3, with D perhaps TRBD2 (6 bases). CDR3 length equals 14 residues. CDR1 is SGHRS and CDR2 is YFSETQ in the germline V gene. V was cut by 1 base and J by 4 bases, with 10 bases left in between. The CDR3 reads CASSLNSGPDTQYF. CDR3 nucleotide sequence: TGCGCCAGCAGCTTGAATAGCGGACCAGATACGCAGTATTTT.

This clone is medium-sized in the sample. The J gene is TRBJ2-7, the V gene TRBV29-1; D may be TRBD2 (5 bases). This CDR3 has 15 amino acids. V lost 6 bases and J 5 bases, leaving 23 bases between the germline ends. Germline assignment: CDR1 SQVTM and CDR2 ANQGSEA. In DNA form, the CDR3 reads TGCAGCGTCGCGATGTGGGCCGGGAAGGGAAACGAGCAGTACTTC. Protein: CSVAMWAGKGNEQYF.

This clone has a handful of counts. The chain links TRBV7-2 to TRBJ2-4, with 8 nucleotides matching TRBD2. V gave up 2 bases and J gave up 7 bases; unmatched junction bases: 4. The length of the CDR3 is 14 residues. The germline V gene encodes CDR1 SGHTA and CDR2 FQGNSA. The CDR3 region has the DNA TGTGCCAGCAGCTTATCGGCGGGAGGTAACATTCAGTACTTC. Translated: CASSLSAGGNIQYF. Full variable domain (missing parts from reference TRBV7-2 and TRBJ2-4): GAGVSQSPSNKVTEKGKDVELRCDPISGHTALYWYRQSLGQGLEFLIYFQGNSAPDKSGLPSDRFSAERTGGSVSTLTIQRTQQEDSAVYLCASSLSAGGNIQYFGAGTRLSVL.

The chain has TRBV7-3 and TRBJ2-2; TRBD2 is a possible D gene (7 bases). Germline values: CDR1 SGHTA, CDR2 FQGTGA. The CDR3 is made up of 13 amino acids. With 5 bases removed from V and 7 bases from J, the gap between germline ends came to 11 bases. This CDR3 reads CASSLGGGGELFF. CDR3 nucleotide sequence: TGTGCCAGCAGCCTAGGGGGGGGCGGGGAGCTGTTTTTT. The full variable domain, in which reference TRBV7-3 and TRBJ2-2 provide the parts outside the CDR3, is GAGVSQTPSNKVTEKGKYVELRCDPISGHTALYWYRQSLGQGPEFLIYFQGTGAADDSGLPNDRFFAVRPEGSVSTLKIQRTERGDSAVYLCASSLGGGGELFFGEGSRLTVL.

This sequence joins TRBV29-1 and TRBJ2-5, with TRBD2 as a possible D gene (6 bases). CDR1 is SQVTM and CDR2 is ANQGSEA in the germline V gene. Deletions cut 5 bases from V and 6 bases from J, with 19 bases between. The CDR3 is 14 amino acids. The CDR3 loop reads CSVLPGESGQTQYF. For the CDR3, the DNA is TGCAGCGTTCTCCCGGGAGAGTCGGGGCAGACCCAGTACTTC.

V usage is TRBV7-3 and J usage is TRBJ2-2, with 8 bases that match TRBD2. This CDR3 contains 15 residues. Germline lookup yields CDR1 SGHTA and CDR2 FQGTGA. The V gene end was trimmed by 4 bases and the J gene end by 5 bases; junction bases not matched to a gene: 6. The CDR3 nucleotides are TGTGCCAGCAGCTCCGCGGGAGGTCGAACCGGGGAGCTGTTTTTT. Translation: CASSSAGGRTGELFF.

The chain employs TRBV7-9 and TRBJ1-2, with a weak D call TRBD1 (5 bases). The germline V and J ends were trimmed by 2 bases and 8 bases, with 21 bases remaining between them. The length of the CDR3 is 16 residues. Germline V CDR1 and CDR2: SEHNR, FQNEAQ (reference sequence). The CDR3 sequence: CASSLLSGWQGDGYTF. DNA of the CDR3: TGTGCCAGCAGCTTATTGTCCGGTTGGCAGGGTGACGGCTACACCTTC.

The V and J genes are TRBV5-5 and TRBJ2-7, with D perhaps matching TRBD1 (6 bases). Between the trimmed V and J ends, which lost 4 bases and 2 bases, there was a span of 13 bases. The CDR3 covers 14 residues. The germline CDR1 and CDR2 sequences are SGHKS and YYEKEE (reference sequence). DNA of the CDR3: TGTGCCAGCAGCCCCGGACAGCGAGCCTACGAGCAGTACTTC. Its translation is CASSPGQRAYEQYF.

V usage is TRBV5-5 and J usage is TRBJ2-5; no reliable D call. Trimming cost V 1 base and J 0 bases, with 4 bases left between them. Germline CDR1 and CDR2: SGHKS and YYEKEE (reference sequence). The CDR3 sequence is 13 residues long. The chain's CDR3 is CASSLRYQETQYF. Written as DNA, the CDR3 is TGTGCCAGCAGCTTGCGGTACCAAGAGACCCAGTACTTC.

The V gene is TRBV6-1, the J gene TRBJ1-4; possible D gene TRBD1, 5 bases. CDR3 length: 13 amino acids. Trimming took 6 bases from V and 7 from J, leaving 12 bases between them. In germline, CDR1 is MNHNS, CDR2 SASEGT. CDR3 sequence reads: CASSRGGGEKLFF. The CDR3 bases are TGTGCCAGCAGCCGGGGGGGAGGTGAAAAACTGTTTTTT.

The chain employs TRBV30 and TRBJ1-1; D is possibly TRBD1 (6 bases). V lost 3 bases and J 0 bases, leaving 11 bases between the germline ends. The CDR3 is made up of 14 amino acids. Germline CDR1 reads GTSNPN; CDR2 reads SVGIG (reference sequence). The CDR3 sequence: CAWRRGQLNTEAFF. DNA for the CDR3: TGTGCCTGGAGACGAGGACAGTTGAACACTGAAGCTTTCTTT.

This sequence joins TRBV5-1 and TRBJ2-5, with 9 bases lining up with TRBD2. Germline loops: CDR1 SGHRS, CDR2 YFSETQ. The CDR3 has 15 amino acids. The CDR3 bases are TGCGGGTCGCAGGGCCTAGCGGGATCCCAAGAGACCCAGTACTTC. This gives the protein CGSQGLAGSQETQYF.

V usage is TRBV7-9 and J usage is TRBJ2-4, with D possibly being TRBD2 (6 bases). The CDR3 length is 15 residues. Germline lookup yields CDR1 SEHNR and CDR2 FQNEAQ (reference sequence). Trimming took 0 bases from V and 2 from J, leaving 8 bases between them. CDR3 region: CASSLAEGPKNIQYF. In DNA form, the CDR3 reads TGTGCCAGCAGCTTAGCGGAGGGTCCCAAAAACATTCAGTACTTC.

This clone was found once. This chain joins TRBV18 and TRBJ2-2, with TRBD1 matching 8 bases. Looked up from germline, CDR1 is KGHSH and CDR2 is LQKENI. CDR3 length equals 18 residues. Losses at the gene ends were 4 bases for V and 2 bases for J; bases not matched to a gene: 12. The chain's CDR3 is CASSLNSWTGTNTGELFF. CDR3 DNA sequence: TGTGCCAGCTCACTGAATTCATGGACAGGGACCAACACCGGGGAGCTGTTTTTT.

The genes are TRBV18 and TRBJ2-7, with TRBD2 matching 8 bases. V shed 0 bases, J shed 5 bases, and the junction held 9 bases outside the gene matches. Germline assignment: CDR1 KGHSH and CDR2 LQKENI. The CDR3 runs 16 residues. This chain's CDR3 is CASSPPLPGGRNEQYF. CDR3 sequence (DNA): TGTGCCAGCTCACCACCGCTGCCGGGAGGGCGTAACGAGCAGTACTTC.

The V gene is TRBV5-1, the J gene TRBJ2-7, with D possibly TRBD2 on 5 matching bases. Germline CDR1 and CDR2: SGHRS and YFSETQ. The CDR3 is 12 residues long. Trimming pared 6 bases from V and 5 bases from J, leaving 12 bases between. CDR3 region: CASTAGDHEQYF. DNA of the CDR3: TGCGCCAGCACGGCCGGGGATCACGAGCAGTACTTC.